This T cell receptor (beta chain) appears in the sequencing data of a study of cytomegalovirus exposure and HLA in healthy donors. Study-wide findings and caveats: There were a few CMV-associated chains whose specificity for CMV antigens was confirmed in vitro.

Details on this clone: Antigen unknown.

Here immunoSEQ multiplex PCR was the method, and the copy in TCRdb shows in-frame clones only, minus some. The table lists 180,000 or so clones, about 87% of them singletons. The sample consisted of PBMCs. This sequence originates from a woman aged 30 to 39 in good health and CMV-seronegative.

DNA for the CDR3: TGTGCCAGCACCTATAGCGGGGGGGCCGGTAGGTTCTTC. Its protein is CASTYSGGAGRFF. The chain couples TRBV2 to TRBJ2-1; 11 bases fit TRBD2. In germline, CDR1 is SNHLY, CDR2 FYNNEI. The CDR3 loop spans 13 amino acids. The ends lost 7 bases at V and 15 bases at J; junction bases unmatched: 11.